This is a list of T cell receptor beta chains from one sample in a study of identical twins. TCRdb re-called the 5' RACE reads with MiXCR, one entry per CDR3 protein. The sample records 450,000 or so distinct CDR3 sequences, around 14% being singletons. These data are also associated with another study on yellow fever vaccine responses in identical twins.

The specimen was CD4+ T cells sorted from blood. Source of these receptors: a woman aged 18 to 35 in good health. Both conserved end residues are part of each CDR3. The D gene is left open where the match is weak. The size field is filled for only some rows; it gives once, few, many or a size class.

length: 13
size: few
J: TRBJ2-5
V: TRBV6-2/TRBV6-3
D: TRBD1
CDR3: CASRQTGMETQYF
DNA: TGTGCCAGCAGACAGACAGGGATGGAGACCCAGTACTTC

length: 16
size: few
J: TRBJ2-3
V: TRBV12-3/TRBV12-4
D: TRBD2
CDR3: CASSTSGGVRTDTQYF
DNA: TGTGCCAGCAGCACTAGCGGGGGGGTTCGCACAGATACGCAGTATTTT

length: 13
size: NA
J: TRBJ1-2
V: TRBV3-1
D: NA
CDR3: CASSQEITYGYTF
DNA: TGTGCCAGCAGCCAGGAGATCACCTATGGCTACACCTTC

length: 12
size: NA
J: TRBJ2-2
V: TRBV11-3
D: NA
CDR3: CASSLRQEELFF
DNA: TGTGCCAGCAGCTTAAGACAGGAGGAGCTGTTTTTT

length: 15
size: NA
J: TRBJ2-3
V: TRBV11-2
D: NA
CDR3: CASSLLRGGADTQYF
DNA: TGTGCCAGCAGCCTCCTGAGAGGGGGGGCAGATACGCAGTATTTT

length: 14
size: NA
J: TRBJ2-3
V: TRBV7-8
D: NA
CDR3: CASSLAGVSNTQYF
DNA: TGTGCCAGCAGCTTAGCGGGGGTTTCCAATACGCAGTATTTT

length: 12
size: many
J: TRBJ2-2
V: TRBV7-9
D: NA
CDR3: CASSLDWRELFF
DNA: TGTGCCAGCAGCTTAGATTGGAGGGAGCTGTTTTTT

length: 15
size: few
J: TRBJ1-5
V: TRBV3-1
D: NA
CDR3: CASSQGGGVGQPQHF
DNA: TGTGCCAGCAGCCAAGGAGGAGGGGTCGGTCAGCCCCAGCATTTT

length: 14
size: many
J: TRBJ2-7
V: TRBV5-1
D: TRBD1
CDR3: CASSPGTGSYEQYF
DNA: TGCGCCAGCAGCCCCGGGACAGGGTCCTACGAGCAGTACTTC

length: 15
size: NA
J: TRBJ2-7
V: TRBV20-1
D: TRBD2
CDR3: CSARSLAGAKYEQYF
DNA: TGCAGTGCTAGATCCCTAGCGGGGGCAAAATACGAGCAGTACTTC

length: 15
size: few
J: TRBJ1-5
V: TRBV6-1
D: TRBD1
CDR3: CASSDRTGGNQPQHF
DNA: TGTGCCAGCAGTGATCGGACAGGGGGCAATCAGCCCCAGCATTTT

length: 14
size: NA
J: TRBJ2-5
V: TRBV20-1
D: TRBD2
CDR3: CSARPSGGVETQYF
DNA: TGCAGTGCTAGACCTAGCGGGGGGGTAGAGACCCAGTACTTC

length: 14
size: NA
J: TRBJ1-4
V: TRBV2
D: NA
CDR3: CATQPGSTNEKLFF
DNA: TGTGCCACCCAACCGGGCTCAACTAATGAAAAACTGTTTTTT

length: 17
size: few
J: TRBJ2-5
V: TRBV12-3/TRBV12-4
D: NA
CDR3: CASSSSPVRGIGETQYF
DNA: TGTGCCAGCAGCTCTAGCCCCGTTCGGGGGATAGGGGAGACCCAGTACTTC

length: 14
size: few
J: TRBJ2-7
V: TRBV29-1
D: NA
CDR3: CSVGRLPGSYEQYF
DNA: TGCAGCGTAGGACGACTCCCAGGGTCCTACGAGCAGTACTTC

length: 14
size: few
J: TRBJ2-1
V: TRBV28
D: NA
CDR3: CASSLIREANEQFF
DNA: TGTGCCAGCAGTTTAATCAGGGAGGCCAATGAGCAGTTCTTC

length: 14
size: NA
J: TRBJ2-7
V: TRBV7-9
D: NA
CDR3: CASSSKSGIGEQYF
DNA: TGTGCCAGCAGCTCTAAGTCAGGGATCGGCGAGCAGTACTTC

length: 13
size: many
J: TRBJ2-1
V: TRBV5-1
D: NA
CDR3: CASSFQDSNEQFF
DNA: TGCGCCAGCAGCTTCCAGGACAGCAATGAGCAGTTCTTC

length: 14
size: NA
J: TRBJ2-3
V: TRBV20-1
D: NA
CDR3: CSAWLAGGTDTQYF
DNA: TGCAGTGCTTGGCTGGCAGGGGGCACAGATACGCAGTATTTT

length: 14
size: NA
J: TRBJ1-2
V: TRBV7-2
D: TRBD1
CDR3: CASSERRGPYGYTF
DNA: TGTGCCAGCAGCGAACGAAGGGGGCCGTATGGCTACACCTTC

length: 15
size: many
J: TRBJ2-3
V: TRBV20-1
D: NA
CDR3: CSARVVGWITDTQYF
DNA: TGCAGTGCTAGAGTTGTGGGGTGGATAACAGATACGCAGTATTTT

length: 13
size: NA
J: TRBJ2-5
V: TRBV7-2
D: NA
CDR3: CASSLALWETQYF
DNA: TGTGCCAGCAGCTTAGCGCTTTGGGAGACCCAGTACTTC

length: 13
size: NA
J: TRBJ2-5
V: TRBV20-1
D: TRBD1
CDR3: CSAPKGQQETQYF
DNA: TGCAGTGCTCCTAAGGGACAGCAAGAGACCCAGTACTTC

length: 13
size: NA
J: TRBJ2-3
V: TRBV7-3
D: NA
CDR3: CASSGRQTDTQYF
DNA: TGTGCCAGCAGCGGCCGACAGACAGATACGCAGTATTTT

length: 14
size: many
J: TRBJ2-3
V: TRBV5-5
D: TRBD2
CDR3: CASILGGGADTQYF
DNA: TGTGCCAGCATCTTGGGGGGGGGGGCAGATACGCAGTATTTT

length: 9
size: few
J: TRBJ2-7
V: TRBV7-3
D: NA
CDR3: CASSCEQYF
DNA: TGTGCCAGCAGCTGCGAGCAGTACTTC

length: 16
size: few
J: TRBJ2-1
V: TRBV29-1
D: NA
CDR3: CSVLGGQADSYNEQFF
DNA: TGCAGCGTGTTAGGGGGGCAGGCCGACTCCTACAATGAGCAGTTCTTC

length: 15
size: NA
J: TRBJ2-6
V: TRBV20-1
D: NA
CDR3: CSAPRQGAGANVLTF
DNA: TGCAGTGCACCCAGGCAAGGGGCTGGGGCCAACGTCCTGACTTTC

length: 15
size: NA
J: TRBJ1-2
V: TRBV20-1
D: NA
CDR3: CSAGTQGASGYGYTF
DNA: TGCAGTGCTGGGACGCAGGGCGCCTCGGGGTATGGCTACACCTTC

length: 17
size: few
J: TRBJ2-1
V: TRBV6-1
D: TRBD1
CDR3: CASSSGTGISSYNEQFF
DNA: TGTGCCAGCAGCTCCGGGACAGGGATTAGCTCCTACAATGAGCAGTTCTTC

length: 15
size: many
J: TRBJ2-1
V: TRBV5-1
D: NA
CDR3: CASSLDPGSYNEQFF
DNA: TGCGCCAGCAGCTTGGATCCGGGGTCCTACAATGAGCAGTTCTTC

length: 15
size: few
J: TRBJ2-1
V: TRBV12-3/TRBV12-4
D: NA
CDR3: CASSLVVRLVNEQFF
DNA: TGTGCCAGCAGTTTAGTGGTTCGACTAGTCAATGAGCAGTTCTTC

length: 17
size: few
J: TRBJ2-2
V: TRBV3-1
D: NA
CDR3: CASSQEAGRSNTGELFF
DNA: TGTGCCAGCAGCCAAGAGGCAGGACGGTCGAACACCGGGGAGCTGTTTTTT